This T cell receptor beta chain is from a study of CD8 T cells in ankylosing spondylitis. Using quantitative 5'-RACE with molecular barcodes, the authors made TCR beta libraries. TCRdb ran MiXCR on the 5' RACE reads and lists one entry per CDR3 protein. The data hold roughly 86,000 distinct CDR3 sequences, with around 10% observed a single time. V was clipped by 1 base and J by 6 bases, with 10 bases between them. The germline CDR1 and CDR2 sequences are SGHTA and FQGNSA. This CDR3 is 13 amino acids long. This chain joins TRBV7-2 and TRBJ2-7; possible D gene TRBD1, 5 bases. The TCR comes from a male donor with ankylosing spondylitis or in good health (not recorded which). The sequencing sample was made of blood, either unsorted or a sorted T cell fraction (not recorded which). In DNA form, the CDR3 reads TGTGCCAGCAGCTTAGTCAGGGAAGGCGAGCAGTACTTC. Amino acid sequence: CASSLVREGEQYF.